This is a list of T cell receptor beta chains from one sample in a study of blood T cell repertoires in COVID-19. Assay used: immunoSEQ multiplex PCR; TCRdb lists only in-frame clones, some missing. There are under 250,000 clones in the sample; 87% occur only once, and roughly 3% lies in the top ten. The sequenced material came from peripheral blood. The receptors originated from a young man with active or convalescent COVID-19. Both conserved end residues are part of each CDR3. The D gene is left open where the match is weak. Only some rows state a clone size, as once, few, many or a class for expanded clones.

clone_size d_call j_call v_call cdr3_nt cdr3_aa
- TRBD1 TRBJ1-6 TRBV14 TGTGCCAGCAGCCCGATAGGGGGCAGGAGCTATAATTCACCCCTCCACTTT CASSPIGGRSYNSPLHF
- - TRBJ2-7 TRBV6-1 TGTGCCAGCAGTTCCCCGACACGTACCCACTACGAGCAGTACTTC CASSSPTRTHYEQYF
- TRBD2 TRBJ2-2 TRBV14 TGTGCCAGCAGCCGACTAGCGGGAGGTATCACCGGGGAGCTGTTTTTT CASSRLAGGITGELFF
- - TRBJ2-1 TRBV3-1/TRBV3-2 TGTGCCAGCAGCCAAGTGCCCAGAAACAATGAGCAGTTCTTC CASSQVPRNNEQFF
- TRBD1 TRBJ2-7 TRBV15 TGTGCCACCAGCAGAACTAGACAGGGCGAGCAGTACTTC CATSRTRQGEQYF
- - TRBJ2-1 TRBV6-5 TGTGCCAGCAGTTACGGTCCGGGGTGGGGTGGCAATGAGCAGTTCTTC CASSYGPGWGGNEQFF
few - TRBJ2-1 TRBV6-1 TGTGCCAGCAGTGGCCTTTCTAGCGTCTCATACAATGAGCAGTTCTTC CASSGLSSVSYNEQFF
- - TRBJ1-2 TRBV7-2 TGTGCCAGCAGTCTCGACGATCGGGGGGATGGCTACACCTTC CASSLDDRGDGYTF
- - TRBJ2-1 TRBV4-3 TGCGCCAGCAGCCAAGGGGGGCGCCCGGGAGAGCAGTTCTTC CASSQGGRPGEQFF
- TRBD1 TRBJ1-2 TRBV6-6 TGTGCCAGCAGGGGGACAGCTGACTATGGCTACACCTTC CASRGTADYGYTF
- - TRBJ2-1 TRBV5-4 TGTGCCAGCAGTTGGAGGGATGCCAATGAGCAGTTCTTC CASSWRDANEQFF
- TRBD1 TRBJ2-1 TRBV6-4 TGTGCCAGCAGTGACGGGACAGGGGGCAATGAGCAGTTCTTC CASSDGTGGNEQFF
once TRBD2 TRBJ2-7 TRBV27 TGTGCCAGCAGTTTAGCTACTAGCGGGATAGGGGAGCAGTACTTC CASSLATSGIGEQYF
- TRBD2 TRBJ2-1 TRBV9 TGTGCCAGCAGCCCCCCAGCCGGGACTAGCGGGAGCTCCTACAATGAGCAGTTCTTC CASSPPAGTSGSSYNEQFF
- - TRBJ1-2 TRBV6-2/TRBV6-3 TGTGCCAGCAGTTCCCCCCGAACAGGATGGGACTATGGCTACACCTTC CASSSPRTGWDYGYTF
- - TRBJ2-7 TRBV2 TGTGCCAGCAGGTGGGAGGCCCGTCGAGGCGAGCAGTACTTC CASRWEARRGEQYF
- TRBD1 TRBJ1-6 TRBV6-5 TGTGCCAGCAGTTACCGGACAGGGAAGCATAATTCACCCCTCCACTTT CASSYRTGKHNSPLHF
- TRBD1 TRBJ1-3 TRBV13 TGTGCCAGCAGCGAAGGGACAGGGTTGCGAAACACCATATATTTT CASSEGTGLRNTIYF
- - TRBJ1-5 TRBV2 TGTGCCAGCAGTGAAGAGTCAGGTCAGCCCCAGCATTTT CASSEESGQPQHF
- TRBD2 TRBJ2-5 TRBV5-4 TGTGCCAGCAGTCCGCCCCTGACTAGCGGAGAGACCCAGTACTTC CASSPPLTSGETQYF
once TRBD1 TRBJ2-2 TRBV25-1 TGTGCCAGCAGTGTTTGGACAGGGGTCCCCGGGGAGCTGTTTTTT CASSVWTGVPGELFF
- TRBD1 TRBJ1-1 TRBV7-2 TGTGCCAGCAGCCCCCACGACAGGGGGGTCACTGAAGCTTTCTTT CASSPHDRGVTEAFF
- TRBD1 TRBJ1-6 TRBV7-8 TGTGCCAGCAGCTTAGCTGACAGGGGGAGTTCACCCCTCCACTTT CASSLADRGSSPLHF
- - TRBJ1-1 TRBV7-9 TGTGCCAGCAGCTTACAATTCAACACTGAAGCTTTCTTT CASSLQFNTEAFF
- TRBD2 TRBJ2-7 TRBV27 TGTGCCAGCAGTTTAAGGACTAGCGGGGGCTACGAGCAGTACTTC CASSLRTSGGYEQYF